A single sample gave rise to the 10 T cell receptor beta chains below, sequenced in a study of control samples from healthy donors and cancer patients. The repertoire was sequenced with immunoSEQ multiplex PCR; TCRdb's copy has only in-frame clones and lacks some. The sample contains 150,000 to 200,000 clones, about 94% of which appear only once. The sample was PBMCs. All receptors derive from a man aged 55-75 years with colorectal cancer.

The genes are TRBV6-2 or TRBV6-3 and TRBJ1-5, with D uncertain. Per the germline V gene, CDR1 is MNHEY and CDR2 is SVGEGT. V lost 0 bases, J lost 5 bases, and 14 bases lay in between. CDR3 size: 16 residues. The CDR3 region is CASSYSKATRDQPQHF. The CDR3 region has the DNA TGTGCCAGCAGTTACTCGAAGGCTACTAGGGATCAGCCCCAGCATTTT.

The V gene is TRBV30, the J gene TRBJ1-6; D is unclear. V lost 5 bases and J 11 bases, leaving 19 bases between the germline ends. CDR1 is GTSNPN, CDR2 SVGIG, per germline (reference sequence). The CDR3 is 14 residues long. The CDR3 nucleotides are TGTGCCTGGGCCGCGAATTTTGGGGTTCCACCCCTCCACTTT. It codes for CAWAANFGVPPLHF.

This chain connects TRBV19 to TRBJ2-7; 8 bases agree with TRBD2. The trim removed 5 bases at V and 2 bases at J, leaving 8 bases unmatched. The CDR3 extends over 15 amino acids. The germline CDR1 and CDR2 sequences are LNHDA and SQIVND (reference sequence). CDR3 nucleotide sequence: TGTGCCAGTAGTGTGGGGCCGGGACTAGCCTACGAGCAGTACTTC. Encoded protein: CASSVGPGLAYEQYF.

V usage is TRBV6-5 and J usage is TRBJ2-7; a weak D match, TRBD2 (6 bases). Germline CDR1 reads MNHEY; CDR2 reads SVGAGI. The CDR3 spans 15 residues. The V and J ends lost 2 bases and 4 bases respectively, with 15 bases between them. CDR3 coding DNA: TGTGCCAGCAGTTACGGGGGAGCTAGCGCGTACGAGCAGTACTTC. Its translation is CASSYGGASAYEQYF.

The chain combines TRBV5-4 with TRBJ2-3, with D unclear. The CDR3 extends over 13 amino acids. Germline V lookup: CDR1 SGHNT, CDR2 YYREEE (reference sequence). Trimming took 0 bases from V and 1 from J, leaving 3 bases between them. The CDR3 coding sequence is TGTGCCAGCAGCTTGGCCGGCACAGATACGCAGTATTTT. Translation gives CASSLAGTDTQYF. The entire variable domain, with the rest obtained from reference TRBV5-4 and TRBJ2-3, is as follows: ETGVTQSPTHLIKTRGQQVTLRCSSQSGHNTVSWYQQALGQGPQFIFQYYREEENGRGNFPPRFSGLQFPNYSSELNVNALELDDSALYLCASSLAGTDTQYFGPGTRLTVL.

The chain combines TRBV5-1 with TRBJ2-5; D is tentatively TRBD1 or TRBD2 (6 bases each). CDR1 is SGHRS and CDR2 is YFSETQ in the germline V gene. The V end lost 4 bases, the J end lost 5 bases, and 15 bases lay between the germline ends. The CDR3 sequence is 14 residues long. The CDR3 region has the DNA TGCGCCAGCAGCCCGAGGGGGGAACGCGAGACCCAGTACTTC. The encoded protein is CASSPRGERETQYF.

The chain combines TRBV19 with TRBJ1-5; D is uncertain. Trimming shortened V by 10 bases and J by 10 bases, and 29 bases separated the two germline ends. The CDR3 covers 16 residues. Germline V gene sequence: CDR1 LNHDA, CDR2 SQIVND (reference sequence). The CDR3 coding sequence is TGTGCCACCCCCTATAGGCAGGCCGGTCGAGGTGAACCCCAGCATTTT. Translated: CATPYRQAGRGEPQHF.

The chain has TRBV2 and TRBJ1-3; no firm D call. Trimming pared 2 bases from V and 0 bases from J, leaving 5 bases between. The CDR3 consists of 14 residues. Per the germline V gene, CDR1 is SNHLY and CDR2 is FYNNEI. CDR3 nucleotide sequence: TGTGCCAGCAGTGAAAGCAGCTCTGGAAACACCATATATTTT. It is translated as CASSESSSGNTIYF.

This chain uses TRBV7-8 with TRBJ1-1; D remains ambiguous. Germline V lookup: CDR1 SGHVS, CDR2 FQNEAQ. Trimming took off 2 bases at V and 1 base at J, with 5 bases between the two ends. This CDR3 spans 13 amino acids. The chain's CDR3 is CASSLSANTEAFF. In nucleotides, the CDR3 is TGTGCCAGCAGCTTATCGGCGAACACTGAAGCTTTCTTT.

The CDR3 bases are TGTGCCAGCAGTTACCAGCGGGGGGGCAGGGATACGCAGTATTTT. It encodes CASSYQRGGRDTQYF. The chain carries TRBV2 and TRBJ2-3, with 10 nucleotides matching TRBD2. The germline CDR1 and CDR2 sequences are SNHLY and FYNNEI. With V trimmed by 5 bases and J by 6 bases, 8 bases remained unmatched. The CDR3 runs 15 residues. The full variable domain, with the rest looked up from reference TRBV2 and TRBJ2-3, is EPEVTQTPSHQVTQMGQEVILRCVPISNHLYFYWYRQILGQKVEFLVSFYNNEISEKSEIFDDQFSVERPDGSNFTLKIRSTKLEDSAMYFCASSYQRGGRDTQYFGPGTRLTVL.